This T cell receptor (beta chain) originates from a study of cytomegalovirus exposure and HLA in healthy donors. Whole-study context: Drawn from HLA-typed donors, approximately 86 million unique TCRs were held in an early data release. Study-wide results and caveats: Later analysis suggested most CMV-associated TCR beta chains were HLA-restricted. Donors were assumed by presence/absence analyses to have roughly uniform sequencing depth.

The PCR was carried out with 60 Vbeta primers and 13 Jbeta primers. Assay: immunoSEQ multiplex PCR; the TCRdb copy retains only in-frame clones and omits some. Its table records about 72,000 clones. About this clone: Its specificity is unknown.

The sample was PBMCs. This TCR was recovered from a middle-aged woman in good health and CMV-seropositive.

This CDR3 reads CAIRLRDRESEQFF. Here the CDR3 DNA reads TGTGCCATCAGACTCCGGGACAGGGAATCTGAGCAGTTCTTC. The V call is TRBV10-3, the J call TRBJ2-1; 9 bases match TRBD1. The CDR3 sequence is 14 residues long. Germline-derived CDR1 and CDR2 are ENHRY and SYGVKD. With V trimmed by 6 bases and J by 9 bases, 9 bases remained unmatched.